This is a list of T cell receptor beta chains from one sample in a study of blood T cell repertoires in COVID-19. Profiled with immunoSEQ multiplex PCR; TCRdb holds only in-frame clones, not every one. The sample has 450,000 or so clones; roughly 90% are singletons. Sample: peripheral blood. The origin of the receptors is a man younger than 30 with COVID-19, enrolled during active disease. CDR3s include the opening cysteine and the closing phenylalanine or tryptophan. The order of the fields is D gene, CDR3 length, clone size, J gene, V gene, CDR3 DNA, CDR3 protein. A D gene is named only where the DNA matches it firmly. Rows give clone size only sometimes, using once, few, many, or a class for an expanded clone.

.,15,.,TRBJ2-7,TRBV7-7,TGTGCTAGCAGCTTAGGGGACGGGAGCTCCTACGAGCAGTACTTC,CASSLGDGSSYEQYF
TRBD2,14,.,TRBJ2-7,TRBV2,TGTGCCAGCAGTGAACTAGCAAAGCGGGGTAAGCAGTACTTC,CASSELAKRGKQYF
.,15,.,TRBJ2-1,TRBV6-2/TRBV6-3,TGTGCCAGCAGCTTCGACGGGTACTCCTACAATGAGCAGTTCTTC,CASSFDGYSYNEQFF
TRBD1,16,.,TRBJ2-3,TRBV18,TGTGCCAGCTCACCACCTGGTGACAGGGTCACAGATACGCAGTATTTT,CASSPPGDRVTDTQYF
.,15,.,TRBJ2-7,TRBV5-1,TGCGCCAGCAGCACCCGGCACGGGAGTTCCTACGAGCAGTACTTC,CASSTRHGSSYEQYF
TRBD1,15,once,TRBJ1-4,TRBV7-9,TGTGCCAGCAGCTTAGGACAGGGGGCGAGTGAAAAACTGTTTTTT,CASSLGQGASEKLFF
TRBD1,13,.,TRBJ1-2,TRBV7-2,TGTGCCAGCAGCTCCTCGGACAGGGATGGCTACACCTTC,CASSSSDRDGYTF
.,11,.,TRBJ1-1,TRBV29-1,TGCAGCGTCCGACACAGGGAACAAGCTTTCTTT,CSVRHREQAFF
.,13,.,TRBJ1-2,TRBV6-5,TGTGCCAGCAGTTACTCGGGCGACGATGGCTACACCTTC,CASSYSGDDGYTF
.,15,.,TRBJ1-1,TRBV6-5,TGTGCCAGCAGTTACTCGGGGGGATCCAAAACTGAAGCTTTCTTT,CASSYSGGSKTEAFF
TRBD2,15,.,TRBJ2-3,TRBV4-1,TGCGCCAGCAGCCAAGAAGTGAATAGCGGGGAAAAAGAGTATTTT,CASSQEVNSGEKEYF
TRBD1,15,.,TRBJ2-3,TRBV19,TGTGCCAGTAGTAAGGGACAGGGGTTTACAGATACGCAGTATTTT,CASSKGQGFTDTQYF
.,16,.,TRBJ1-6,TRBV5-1,TGCGCCAGCAGCTTGGCCGGGGGGTCCAATAATTCACCCCTCCACTTT,CASSLAGGSNNSPLHF
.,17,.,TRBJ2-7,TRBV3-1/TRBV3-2,TGTGCCAGCAGCCCAATACTCCCCTGGGGGGACCCGCCGGAGCAGTACTTC,CASSPILPWGDPPEQYF
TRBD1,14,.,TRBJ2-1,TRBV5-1,TGCGCCAGCAGCTTGGTACAGGGGGCAGAAGAGCAGTTCTTC,CASSLVQGAEEQFF
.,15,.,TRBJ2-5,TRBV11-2,TGTGCCAGCAGCTTAGATTGGAGCCTCCAAGAGACCCAGTACTTC,CASSLDWSLQETQYF
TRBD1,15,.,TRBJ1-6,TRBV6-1,TGTGCCAGCAGTGAAGAAGAGGGGGCTTGGTCACCCCTCCACTTT,CASSEEEGAWSPLHF
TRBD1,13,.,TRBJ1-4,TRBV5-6,TGTGCCAGCAGCAGAAGGACAGGTGAAAAACTGTTTTTT,CASSRRTGEKLFF
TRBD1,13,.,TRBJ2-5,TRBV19,TGTGCCAGTAGTCAGGGGGCGACGGAGACCCAGTACTTC,CASSQGATETQYF
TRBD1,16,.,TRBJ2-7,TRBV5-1,TGCGCCAGCAGCCTGGGTTGGGACAGGGAAACTGGAGAGCAGTACTTC,CASSLGWDRETGEQYF
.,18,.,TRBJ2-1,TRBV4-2,TGTGCCAGCAGCCCTTATGGAGGGCTGGGACTTGCCTACAATGAGCAGTTCTTC,CASSPYGGLGLAYNEQFF
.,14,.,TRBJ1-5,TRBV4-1,TGCGCCAGCAGCCATACAGGGCCCAATCAGCCCCAGCATTTT,CASSHTGPNQPQHF
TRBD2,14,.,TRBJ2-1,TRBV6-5,TGTGCCACCCGGCTAGCGGGTGTCTACAATGAGCAGTTCTTC,CATRLAGVYNEQFF
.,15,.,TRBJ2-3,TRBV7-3,TGTGCCAGCAGCTTAACGGGAGCCTCCCCAGATACGCAGTATTTT,CASSLTGASPDTQYF
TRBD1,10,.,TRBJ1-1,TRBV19,TGTGCCAGTAAGACAGGGGAGGCTTTCTTT,CASKTGEAFF
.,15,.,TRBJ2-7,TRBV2,TGTGCCAGCAGTGATTTTCAACAGGCCCCCTACGAGCAGTACTTC,CASSDFQQAPYEQYF
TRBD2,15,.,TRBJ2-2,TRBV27,TGTGCCAGCAGTTTGTCAAGCGGGGGAAACGGGGAGCTGTTTTTT,CASSLSSGGNGELFF
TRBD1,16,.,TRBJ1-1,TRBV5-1,TGCGCCAGCAGCTCCGCCGGGACAGGGGGTCTCACTGAAGCTTTCTTT,CASSSAGTGGLTEAFF
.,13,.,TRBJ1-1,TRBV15,TGTGCCACCAGCAGAGAACAGGACACTGAAGCTTTCTTT,CATSREQDTEAFF
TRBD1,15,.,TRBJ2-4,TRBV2,TGTGCCAGCAGGGCCGACAGGGGAGCCAAAAACATTCAGTACTTC,CASRADRGAKNIQYF
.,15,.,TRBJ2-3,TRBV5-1,TGCGCCAGCAGCTTGGGCGACAGCCTCACAGATACGCAGTATTTT,CASSLGDSLTDTQYF
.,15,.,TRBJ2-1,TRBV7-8,TGTGCCAGCAGCCTTCGCGTCGTGACCTACAATGAGCAGTTCTTC,CASSLRVVTYNEQFF
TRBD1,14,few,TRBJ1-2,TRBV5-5,TGTGCCAGCAGGGGGACAGGGGTTGACTATGGCTACACCTTC,CASRGTGVDYGYTF
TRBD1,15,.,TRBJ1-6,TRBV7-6,TGTGCCAGCAGCTTGGTCGGGACAGGGGATTCACCCCTCCACTTT,CASSLVGTGDSPLHF
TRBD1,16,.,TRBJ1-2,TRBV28,TGTGCCAGCAGCTCACCTACACGACAGGGATCCGATGGCTACACCTTC,CASSSPTRQGSDGYTF
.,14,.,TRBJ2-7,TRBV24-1,TGTGCCACCAGTGATGCAAGGACTACATACGAGCAGTACTTC,CATSDARTTYEQYF
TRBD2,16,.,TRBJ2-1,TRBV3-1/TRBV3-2,TGTGCCAGCAGCCCCATAGCGGGAGGGCCCCGTAATGAGCAGTTCTTC,CASSPIAGGPRNEQFF
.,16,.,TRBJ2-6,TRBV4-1,TGCGCCAGCAGCCACGTCGTCTCTCTGGGGGCCAACGTCCTGACTTTC,CASSHVVSLGANVLTF
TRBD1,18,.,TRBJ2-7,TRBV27,TGTGCCAGCAGTGCGCCGGCCATAGGACAGGGTTCGGGTTACGAGCAGTACTTC,CASSAPAIGQGSGYEQYF
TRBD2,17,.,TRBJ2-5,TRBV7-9,TGTGCCAGCAGCTCCGGGACTAGCGGGAGGGTGGGGGAGACCCAGTACTTC,CASSSGTSGRVGETQYF
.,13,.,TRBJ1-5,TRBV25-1,TGTGCCAGCAGTGACCATAGCAATCAGCCCCAGCATTTT,CASSDHSNQPQHF
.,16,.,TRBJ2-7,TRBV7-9,TGTGCCAGCAGCCCTGAAGGTGGGACGGGAGCCTACGAGCAGTACTTC,CASSPEGGTGAYEQYF
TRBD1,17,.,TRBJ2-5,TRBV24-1,TGTGCCACCAGTGATCCGGCCGGGACAGGGGGCCGAGAGACCCAGTACTTC,CATSDPAGTGGRETQYF